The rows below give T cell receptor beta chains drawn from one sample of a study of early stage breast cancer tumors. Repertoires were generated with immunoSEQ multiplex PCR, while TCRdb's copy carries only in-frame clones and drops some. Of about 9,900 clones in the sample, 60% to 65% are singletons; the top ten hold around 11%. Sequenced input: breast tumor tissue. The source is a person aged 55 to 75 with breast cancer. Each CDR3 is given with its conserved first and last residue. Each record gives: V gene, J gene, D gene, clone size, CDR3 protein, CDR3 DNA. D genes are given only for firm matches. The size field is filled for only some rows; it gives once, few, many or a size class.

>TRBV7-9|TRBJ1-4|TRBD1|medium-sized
CASSQGAGGPNEKLFF
TGTGCCAGCAGCCAGGGGGCCGGTGGTCCTAATGAAAAACTGTTTTTT
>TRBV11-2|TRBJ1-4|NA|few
CASSPAGGKLFF
TGTGCCAGCAGCCCTGCCGGTGGCAAACTGTTTTTT
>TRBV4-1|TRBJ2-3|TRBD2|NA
CASSQNSGGAQDTQYF
TGCGCCAGCAGCCAAAATAGCGGGGGGGCGCAAGATACGCAGTATTTT
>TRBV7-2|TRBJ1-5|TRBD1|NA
CASSPATGGGNQPQHF
TGTGCCAGCAGCCCCGCAACAGGGGGTGGCAATCAGCCCCAGCATTTT
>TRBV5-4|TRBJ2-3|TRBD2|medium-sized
CASSLPPSGARTDTQYF
TGTGCCAGCAGCCTACCTCCTAGCGGGGCCCGCACAGATACGCAGTATTTT
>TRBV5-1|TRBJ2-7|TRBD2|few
CASSLAKAASGKFYEQYF
TGCGCCAGCAGCTTGGCCAAGGCGGCTAGCGGTAAATTCTACGAGCAGTACTTC
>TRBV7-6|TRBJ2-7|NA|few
CASSEGWGYEQYF
TGTGCCAGCAGTGAGGGCTGGGGCTACGAGCAGTACTTC
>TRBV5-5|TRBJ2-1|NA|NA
CASSFGWSYNEQFF
TGTGCCAGCAGCTTCGGGTGGTCCTACAATGAGCAGTTCTTC
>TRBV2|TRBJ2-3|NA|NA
CASIRESTDTQYF
TGTGCCAGCATTCGGGAGAGCACAGATACGCAGTATTTT
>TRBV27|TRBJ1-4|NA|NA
CATGRYNEKLFF
TGTGCCACGGGACGGTATAATGAAAAACTGTTTTTT
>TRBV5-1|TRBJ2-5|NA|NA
CASSSNTEQETQYF
TGCGCCAGCAGCTCTAACACAGAACAAGAGACCCAGTACTTC
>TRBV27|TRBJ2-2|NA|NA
CASSFKIGELFF
TGTGCCAGCAGTTTTAAAATCGGGGAGCTGTTTTTT
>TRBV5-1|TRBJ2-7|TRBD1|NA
CASGRGTGNYEQYF
TGCGCCAGTGGACGAGGGACAGGGAACTACGAGCAGTACTTC
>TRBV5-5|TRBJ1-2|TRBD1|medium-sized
CASSARTGEDYGYTF
TGTGCCAGCTCAGCTCGTACAGGGGAGGACTATGGCTACACCTTC
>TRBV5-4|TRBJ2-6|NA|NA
CASRVSGANVLTF
TGTGCCAGCAGAGTCTCTGGGGCCAACGTCCTGACTTTC
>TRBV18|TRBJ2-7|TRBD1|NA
CASSPGQGLTYEQYF
TGTGCCAGCTCCCCGGGACAGGGGCTAACCTACGAGCAGTACTTC
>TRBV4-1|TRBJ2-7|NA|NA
CASSQELGYYEQYF
TGCGCCAGCAGCCAAGAGCTAGGGTACTACGAGCAGTACTTC
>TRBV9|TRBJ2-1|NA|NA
CASSVDGDEQFF
TGTGCCAGCAGCGTAGACGGGGATGAGCAGTTCTTC
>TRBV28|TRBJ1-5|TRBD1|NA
CASSDGTGYSNQPQHF
TGTGCCAGCAGCGATGGGACAGGGTATAGCAATCAGCCCCAGCATTTT
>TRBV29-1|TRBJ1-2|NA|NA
CSVVWGNYGYTF
TGCAGCGTTGTATGGGGCAACTATGGCTACACCTTC
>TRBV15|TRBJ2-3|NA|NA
CATSRGGDSDTQYF
TGTGCCACCAGCAGAGGGGGCGACTCAGATACGCAGTATTTT
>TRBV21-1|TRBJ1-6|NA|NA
CASSKSPGQGNSPLHF
TGTGCCAGCAGCAAGTCCCCGGGACAGGGGAATTCACCCCTCCACTTT
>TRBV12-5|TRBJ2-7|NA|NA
CASGLGGRGSYEQYF
TGTGCTAGTGGTTTGGGGGGACGGGGATCCTACGAGCAGTACTTC
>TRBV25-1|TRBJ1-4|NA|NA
CASSEYVGRGNEKLFF
TGTGCCAGCAGTGAATATGTAGGGCGAGGGAATGAAAAACTGTTTTTT
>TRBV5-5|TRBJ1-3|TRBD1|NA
CASSLSQGASGNTIYF
TGTGCCAGCAGCTTGTCCCAGGGGGCCTCTGGAAACACCATATATTTT
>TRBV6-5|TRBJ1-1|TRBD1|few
CASRPQTGRKAFF
TGTGCCAGCAGGCCTCAGACAGGGAGAAAAGCTTTCTTT
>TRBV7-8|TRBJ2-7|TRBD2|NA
CASSLAPLAGVLRGQYF
TGTGCCAGCAGCTTAGCTCCCCTAGCGGGAGTACTACGAGGGCAGTACTTC
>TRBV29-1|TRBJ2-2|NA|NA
CSVEGGALPTGELFF
TGCAGCGTTGAAGGGGGGGCGCTCCCCACCGGGGAGCTGTTTTTT
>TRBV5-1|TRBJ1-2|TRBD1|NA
CASSTDRAYYGYTF
TGCGCCAGCAGCACGGACAGGGCCTACTATGGCTACACCTTC
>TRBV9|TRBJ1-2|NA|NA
CASSVEAERLYQGYYGYTF
TGTGCCAGCAGCGTAGAAGCAGAACGACTATATCAAGGGTACTATGGCTACACCTTC
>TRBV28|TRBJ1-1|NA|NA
CASLIIRGINTEAFF
TGTGCCAGCCTCATCATACGGGGGATCAACACTGAAGCTTTCTTT
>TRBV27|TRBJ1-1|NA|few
CASSAHRDPSWAFF
TGTGCCAGCAGTGCGCACCGGGACCCAAGTTGGGCTTTCTTT
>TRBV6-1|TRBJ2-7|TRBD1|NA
CASSEAGQGLGIYEQYF
TGTGCCAGCAGTGAAGCGGGACAGGGGCTTGGGATCTACGAGCAGTACTTC
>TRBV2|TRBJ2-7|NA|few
CASSEEGIGQYF
TGTGCCAGCAGTGAAGAAGGGATAGGGCAGTACTTC
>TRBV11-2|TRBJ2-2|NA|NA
CASSDLFPTGELFF
TGTGCCAGCAGCGACCTCTTTCCCACCGGGGAGCTGTTTTTT
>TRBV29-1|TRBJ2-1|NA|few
CSVRGGRSSYNEQFF
TGCAGCGTCCGAGGGGGACGAAGCTCCTACAATGAGCAGTTCTTC
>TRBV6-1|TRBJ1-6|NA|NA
CASSEVWGPSNNSPLHF
TGTGCCAGCAGTGAAGTGTGGGGGCCCTCGAATAATTCACCCCTCCACTTT
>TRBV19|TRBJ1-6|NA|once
CASTASSYNSPLHF
TGTGCCAGTACAGCGAGCTCCTATAATTCACCCCTCCACTTT
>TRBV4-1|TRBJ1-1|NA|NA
CASSQGPGVSTEAFF
TGCGCCAGCAGCCAAGGTCCAGGGGTGAGCACTGAAGCTTTCTTT
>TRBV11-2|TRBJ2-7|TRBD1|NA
CASSLVGDRGYEQYF
TGTGCCAGCAGCTTAGTGGGGGACAGGGGATACGAGCAGTACTTC
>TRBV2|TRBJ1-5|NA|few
CASRPGPNQPQHF
TGTGCCAGCAGGCCGGGGCCCAATCAGCCCCAGCATTTT
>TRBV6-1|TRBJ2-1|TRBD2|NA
CASTRTSGGGEQFF
TGTGCCAGCACCCGGACTAGCGGGGGAGGTGAGCAGTTCTTC
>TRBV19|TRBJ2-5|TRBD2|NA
CASSIAAAGGQETQYF
TGTGCCAGTAGTATAGCAGCAGCGGGGGGACAAGAGACCCAGTACTTC
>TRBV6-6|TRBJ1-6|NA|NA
CASSLRSEGSSPLHF
TGTGCCAGCAGCCTTAGGTCAGAGGGATCTTCACCCCTCCACTTT
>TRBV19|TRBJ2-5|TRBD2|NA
CASSRAGPRETQYF
TGTGCCAGTAGCCGAGCGGGGCCCAGGGAGACCCAGTACTTC
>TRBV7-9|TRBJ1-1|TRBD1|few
CASSYAGMDRGLLNTEAFF
TGTGCCAGCAGCTATGCAGGAATGGACAGGGGGCTTCTGAACACTGAAGCTTTCTTT
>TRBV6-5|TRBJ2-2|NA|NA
CASSYQGVGSTGELFF
TGTGCCAGCAGTTACCAGGGTGTCGGTAGCACCGGGGAGCTGTTTTTT
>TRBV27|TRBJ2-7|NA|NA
CASSLVVGTLIYEQYF
TGTGCCAGCAGTTTAGTCGTCGGGACCCTTATCTACGAGCAGTACTTC
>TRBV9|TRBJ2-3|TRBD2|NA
CASSVEGRGRAVADTQYF
TGTGCCAGCAGCGTAGAAGGTCGCGGGAGGGCGGTCGCAGATACGCAGTATTTT